This T cell receptor (beta chain) was sequenced for a study of identical twins. Study-level findings and limits: Models underestimated how often monozygotic twins shared out-of-frame TCR alpha. Beta out-of-frame twin sharing showed a weaker excess.

V gave up 3 bases and J gave up 12 bases; unmatched junction bases: 6. Germline-derived CDR1 and CDR2 are SQVTM and ANQGSEA. CDR3 length equals 12 residues. A universal primer site came from template switching; cDNA carried unique molecular identifiers. TCRdb called the 5' RACE reads again in MiXCR, with one record for every CDR3 protein. This sample has around 1.7 million distinct CDR3 sequences; under 35% occur once, and the top ten carry over 0.25%. To note about this clonotype: The antigen is unknown.

The sample consisted of cord blood. The J gene is TRBJ2-1, the V gene TRBV29-1, with 9 positions matching TRBD2. This TCR came from a newborn girl in good health. This CDR3 reads CSVDLVAGVQFF. For the CDR3, the DNA is TGCAGCGTTGATTTAGTAGCGGGAGTGCAGTTCTTC.